This TCR beta chain was identified in a study of breast tumors, draining lymph nodes, adjacent tissues (TCRdb year 2016). For the wider study: TCR beta repertoires were compared across tumor, adjacent nontumor tissue and axillary lymph nodes obtained from breast cancer patients. In human breast cancer, the study set out to assess how tumor, surrounding tissue and draining lymph node repertoires relate to one another and whether T cells might be exchanged between them.

Instrument on record: Illumina HiSeq 2000. Multiplex PCR amplification was used to generate the TCR beta chain libraries. The amplified TCR beta chain products were analyzed by high-throughput sequencing. TCRdb ran its own pipeline on the public reads, namely fastp trimming at Q25 and MiXCR clone calling, and kept in-frame beta chains. For every CDR3 protein sequence, its rows merge into one entry that carries the most common genes and DNA. The sample contains about 230,000 distinct CDR3 sequences, about a third of them found a single time. The ten largest clones take up 1.4% of the sample. A distance of 13 bases separates the germline ends of V and J, which lose 3 bases and 5 bases respectively. The CDR3 contains 15 residues, cysteine and phenylalanine counted. This entry keeps only the CDR3 DNA: 45 bases, framed from base 1. The germline V gene sets CDR1 to MNHNS and CDR2 to SASEGT. This clonotype was seen at least ten times. Its antigen specificity is not known. Base qualities are missing; no much larger clone stands one base away.

The full study reports these points: T-cell repertoire diversity in tumors was found to be lower than in lymph nodes but higher than in nontumor tissue, and preferential V and J gene usage was observed. Tumor and nontumor tissue repertoires were significantly more similar in luminal-like than in basal-like breast cancer. The conclusion that tumor T cells originate in lymph nodes was presented as consistent with a hypothesis rather than as directly demonstrated. The data were judged consistent with most tumor T cells deriving from the lymph node and then expanding within tumor tissue.

The axillary draining lymph nodes of breast cancer patients were the source of the lymph node samples. The TCR was taken from a female donor with breast cancer. Some clones in this sample may be carry-over from other donors' samples. The specimen was axillary lymph node tissue. The chain employs TRBV6-1 and TRBJ2-2, with the D segment identity uncertain. CDR3 sequence: CASSEGSIRTGELFF. Here is the DNA: TGTGCCAGCAGTGAGGGAAGTATAAGGACCGGGGAGCTGTTTTTT.